This is a list of T cell receptor beta chains from one sample in a study of neoadjuvant anti-PD-1 for oral cavity cancer. The assay was immunoSEQ multiplex PCR, and TCRdb's table has in-frame clones only and misses some. This table holds 73,000 or so clones, around 84% found once. The sample in question was PBMCs, obtained after nivolumab (anti-PD-1) treatment. The receptors originated from a person aged 40 to 85 with oral cavity squamous cell carcinoma. Each CDR3 is given without its conserved first and last residue.

v_call: TRBV7-9; cdr3_aa: ASSYGQNDGYT
v_call: TRBV28; cdr3_aa: ASSPGLAALYEQY
v_call: TRBV25-1; cdr3_aa: ASSDAGGKTPLETQY
v_call: TRBV13; cdr3_aa: ASKASGRSYEQY
v_call: TRBV7-2; cdr3_aa: ASSLRASGYNNEQF
v_call: TRBV5-4; cdr3_aa: ASSFFSGPHEQY
v_call: TRBV19; cdr3_aa: ASSISPNQPQH
v_call: TRBV9; cdr3_aa: ASSVGLAVAPGDEQF
v_call: TRBV7-9; cdr3_aa: ASSLNTGTGNNEQF
v_call: TRBV2; cdr3_aa: ASSVARGDTIY
v_call: TRBV19; cdr3_aa: ASSDRGLTPYEQY
v_call: TRBV15; cdr3_aa: ATSRATGYYNEQF
v_call: TRBV29-1; cdr3_aa: SVEVGSSYEQY
v_call: TRBV6-5; cdr3_aa: ASSLTGEVFLYEQY
v_call: TRBV9; cdr3_aa: ASSVRGAALVYNEQF
v_call: TRBV6-5; cdr3_aa: ASSYASRGTEAF